This passage covers 23 T cell receptor beta chains from one sample sequenced in a study of T cell responses to AZD1222 COVID-19 vaccine. Method: immunoSEQ multiplex PCR; TCRdb's copy keeps in-frame clones and lacks some. The table includes approximately 110,000 clones, 87% detected once. Here the sequenced sample was peripheral blood, taken 28 days after the second AZD1222 dose. Receptor source: an adult who received the AZD1222 COVID-19 vaccine.

The J gene is TRBJ1-2, the V gene TRBV19; 9 nucleotides align to TRBD1. There are 17 residues in the CDR3. Germline CDR1 is LNHDA and CDR2 is SQIVND (reference sequence). V trimming: 6 bases; J trimming: 0 bases; junction bases outside the gene matches: 11. CDR3 region: CASSSVGQGHSNYGYTF. The CDR3 DNA reads TGTGCCAGTAGCAGTGTGGGACAGGGCCACTCTAACTATGGCTACACCTTC.

The rearrangement uses TRBV2 and TRBJ1-1, with 8 bases that match TRBD1. Germline CDR1 is SNHLY and CDR2 is FYNNEI. J gave up 5 bases and V 6 bases, and 8 bases lay outside the gene matches. The length of the CDR3 is 14 residues. The CDR3 protein is CASRPGQGWTEAFF. CDR3 in DNA: TGTGCCAGCAGACCCGGACAGGGATGGACTGAAGCTTTCTTT.

V is TRBV11-2 and J is TRBJ2-7; D is unresolved. V lost 2 bases, J lost 2 bases, and 16 bases lay in between. The CDR3 spans 16 residues. Germline-derived CDR1 and CDR2 are SGHAT and FQNNGV. The CDR3 region is CASSLNLGGRTYEQYF. The CDR3 DNA is TGTGCCAGCAGCTTAAATTTGGGTGGCCGCACCTACGAGCAGTACTTC.

This rearrangement joins TRBV18 to TRBJ1-5; TRBD1 might be the D (5 bases). The germline V gene has CDR1 KGHSH and CDR2 LQKENI. V dropped 1 base and J dropped 0 bases, with 19 bases sitting between them. The CDR3 runs 19 residues. CDR3 in amino acids: CASSPRRGVGGDSNQPQHF. CDR3 bases: TGTGCCAGCTCACCACGGAGGGGCGTGGGGGGAGATAGCAATCAGCCCCAGCATTTT.

The J gene is TRBJ2-1, the V gene TRBV28, with 8 bases matching TRBD1. The CDR3 length is 17 residues. Germline V gene lookup returns CDR1 MDHEN and CDR2 SYDVKM. The junction had 17 bases not matched to a gene; V was cut back by 3 bases and J by 10 bases. CDR3 sequence (DNA): TGTGCCAGCAGTTTCGGAACTAGGGGCAGGGGGCAAGAGGAGCAGTTCTTC. It translates to CASSFGTRGRGQEEQFF.

The chain recombines TRBV30 with TRBJ1-6; D is unclear. The CDR3 loop spans 13 amino acids. Germline loops: CDR1 GTSNPN, CDR2 SVGIG (reference sequence). The V and J ends lost 4 bases and 10 bases respectively, with 14 bases between them. CDR3 amino acids: CAWIGSGTSPLHF. Here the CDR3 DNA reads TGTGCCTGGATAGGTTCTGGAACCTCACCCCTCCACTTT.

This chain joins TRBV9 and TRBJ2-4, with a tentative D call TRBD2 (5 bases). This CDR3 region has 15 residues. Looked up from germline, CDR1 is SGDLS and CDR2 is YYNGEE. V lost 2 bases to trimming and J lost 10 bases, with 19 bases between them. In DNA form, the CDR3 reads TGTGCCAGCAGCGTTGGGCTAGATGGGAGAAAAATTCAGTACTTC. Translated: CASSVGLDGRKIQYF.

V usage is TRBV7-9 and J usage is TRBJ2-2, with no clear D. The CDR3 length is 15 residues. Germline V CDR1 and CDR2: SEHNR, FQNEAQ (reference sequence). Between the trimmed V and J ends, which lost 5 bases and 0 bases, there was a span of 10 bases. CDR3 DNA: TGTGCCAGCAGCCGGCCCGAGACGAACACCGGGGAGCTGTTTTTT. Amino acid sequence: CASSRPETNTGELFF.

The rearrangement uses TRBV6-5 and TRBJ1-4, with 7 bases fitting TRBD1. V trimming: 5 bases; J trimming: 8 bases; junction bases outside the gene matches: 8. CDR1 is MNHEY and CDR2 is SVGAGI in the germline V gene. The CDR3 covers 14 residues. CDR3 protein: CASSPGGFEEKLFF. CDR3 in DNA: TGTGCCAGCAGTCCAGGGGGATTTGAAGAAAAACTGTTTTTT.

This chain's CDR3 is CASRGVSGRAVYNEQFF. For the CDR3, the DNA is TGCGCCAGCAGAGGGGTGAGCGGGAGAGCGGTCTACAATGAGCAGTTCTTC. V is TRBV5-1 and J is TRBJ2-1, with 8 bases matching TRBD2. This CDR3 region has 17 residues. V lost 5 bases to trimming and J lost 3 bases; unmatched junction nucleotides: 13. CDR1 SGHRS and CDR2 YFSETQ come from the germline V gene.

The CDR3 DNA reads as TGTGCCAGCTCACCACAGGGGAACACTGAAGCTTTCTTT. Its protein is CASSPQGNTEAFF. The chain has TRBV18 and TRBJ1-1; D unresolved. The CDR3 covers 13 residues. V was shortened by 1 base and J by 1 base, with 4 bases between the two germline ends. Germline V gives CDR1 KGHSH, CDR2 LQKENI. The variable domain in full, completed from reference TRBV18 and TRBJ1-1, reads NAGVMQNPRHLVRRRGQEARLRCSPMKGHSHVYWYRQLPEEGLKFMVYLQKENIIDESGMPKERFSAEFPKEGPSILRIQQVVRGDSAAYFCASSPQGNTEAFFGQGTRLTVV.

This clone occurred once. The chain is built from TRBV2 and TRBJ2-3; 8 bases line up with TRBD1. Germline assignment: CDR1 SNHLY and CDR2 FYNNEI. V gave up 7 bases and J gave up 0 bases; unmatched junction bases: 6. The CDR3 is 15 amino acids. The CDR3 protein is CASKFRDRSTDTQYF. CDR3 sequence (DNA): TGTGCCAGCAAGTTCCGGGACAGGAGCACAGATACGCAGTATTTT.

The chain recombines TRBV3-1 (or the pseudogene TRBV3-2) with TRBJ2-2, with a possible D match to TRBD2 (6 bases). V was cut by 4 bases and J by 0 bases, with 6 bases left in between. This CDR3 has 14 residues. Per the germline V gene, CDR1 is LGHDT and CDR2 is YNNKEL (reference sequence). The CDR3 region has the DNA TGTGCCAGCAGCCGCGGGACGAACACCGGGGAGCTGTTTTTT. Protein sequence: CASSRGTNTGELFF.

This clone appeared once. The rearrangement joins TRBV28 to TRBJ1-3; 7 bases match TRBD1. This CDR3 region has 16 residues. From germline, CDR1 is MDHEN and CDR2 SYDVKM. With V trimmed by 2 bases and J by 1 base, 5 bases remained unmatched. The CDR3 coding sequence is TGTGCCAGCAGTTTACCACTGACAGGGTCTGGAAACACCATATATTTT. It is translated as CASSLPLTGSGNTIYF.

This rearrangement joins TRBV5-4 to TRBJ2-4; 10 nucleotides line up with TRBD1. Germline V CDR1 and CDR2: SGHNT, YYREEE (reference sequence). The CDR3 extends over 17 amino acids. With V trimmed by 6 bases and J by 5 bases, 14 bases remained unmatched. For the CDR3, the DNA is TGTGCCAGCACTTATTTAGGACAGGGGGACTTGGAAAACATTCAGTACTTC. Its translation: CASTYLGQGDLENIQYF.

The chain is built from TRBV6-2 or TRBV6-3 and TRBJ2-7; D is ambiguous. V shed 0 bases and J shed 0 bases, with 9 bases lying between them. The CDR3 covers 15 residues. Germline CDR1 and CDR2: MNHEY and SVGEGT. The CDR3 region is CASSYSIGGSYEQYF. The CDR3 nucleotides are TGTGCCAGCAGTTACTCAATCGGCGGCTCCTACGAGCAGTACTTC.

The J gene is TRBJ2-7, the V gene TRBV7-6; no definite D call. The CDR3 is made up of 15 amino acids. CDR1 is SGHVS and CDR2 is FNYEAQ in the germline V gene. Trimming pared 1 base from V and 0 bases from J, leaving 10 bases between. The CDR3 region is CASSLGPSRSYEQYF. The CDR3 nucleotides are TGTGCCAGCAGCTTAGGCCCTAGTCGCTCCTACGAGCAGTACTTC.

This chain connects TRBV4-1 to TRBJ1-4, with 12 nucleotides matching TRBD1. There are 19 residues in the CDR3. CDR1 MGHRA and CDR2 YSYEKL come from the germline V gene. J lost 3 bases, V lost 1 base, and 9 bases had no gene match. Here the CDR3 DNA reads TGCGCCAGCAGCCAAGGGGGGACAGGGGGCAACAGACCTAATGAAAAACTGTTTTTT. It translates to CASSQGGTGGNRPNEKLFF.

This chain uses TRBV9 with TRBJ2-1; 10 bases align to TRBD2. Germline trimming cut 4 bases from V and 0 bases from J; bases unmatched to any gene: 13. Germline V gene sequence: CDR1 SGDLS, CDR2 YYNGEE. The CDR3 is 19 amino acids. The CDR3 here is CASSTRLAGEVGSYNEQFF. CDR3 coding DNA: TGTGCCAGCAGCACCCGCCTAGCGGGAGAGGTTGGCTCCTACAATGAGCAGTTCTTC.

The chain links TRBV2 to TRBJ2-1; perhaps TRBD2 as D (6 bases). CDR1 is SNHLY and CDR2 is FYNNEI in the germline V gene. V lost 2 bases and J 13 bases, leaving 15 bases between the germline ends. There are 13 residues in the CDR3. CDR3 in amino acids: CASSEQGLNKQFF. CDR3 nucleotide sequence: TGTGCCAGCAGTGAACAGGGACTCAATAAACAGTTCTTC.

The V call is TRBV7-8, the J call TRBJ1-4, with D possibly matching TRBD1 (6 bases). Germline V CDR1 and CDR2: SGHVS, FQNEAQ. V was trimmed by 2 bases and J by 5 bases, leaving 15 bases between them. The CDR3 is 16 amino acids. The CDR3 here is CASSLLWPGVNEKLFF. For the CDR3, the DNA is TGTGCCAGCAGCTTATTGTGGCCAGGGGTCAATGAAAAACTGTTTTTT.

This clone has just one count. The chain combines TRBV7-3 with TRBJ2-1, with D uncertain. Germline CDR1 reads SGHTA; CDR2 reads FQGTGA. V was shortened by 8 bases and J by 5 bases, with 16 bases between the two germline ends. This CDR3 contains 14 residues. The CDR3 loop reads CASRASDGNNEQFF. The CDR3 DNA sequence: TGTGCCAGCCGCGCGAGCGACGGTAACAATGAGCAGTTCTTC.

CDR3 in DNA: TGTGCCAGCAGCTTAACTAGGGCTCGGCGAGAGACCCAGTACTTC. This translates into CASSLTRARRETQYF. V and J are TRBV7-8 and TRBJ2-5; possibly TRBD2 for D (5 bases). V was shortened by 2 bases and J by 4 bases, with 14 bases between the two germline ends. This CDR3 contains 15 residues. CDR1 and CDR2 from the germline V gene are SGHVS and FQNEAQ.